This T cell receptor (beta chain) was sequenced for a study of cytomegalovirus exposure and HLA in healthy donors. Whole-study context: Out of approximately 170 million T cells, an earlier analysis found 117 million unique TCR beta sequences in total.

Looked up from germline, CDR1 is SEHNR and CDR2 is FQNEAQ (reference sequence). V lost 5 bases and J 4 bases, leaving 10 bases between the germline ends. The CDR3 contains 13 residues. With regard to this clone: Its cognate antigen is unknown.

Healthy people donating bone marrow made up the donors. This PCR relied on a set of 60 Vbeta primers and 13 Jbeta primers. TCRdb's copy holds only in-frame clones and misses some; the assay was immunoSEQ multiplex PCR. The table includes 150,000 or so clones, about 70% detected once. Broader study findings: Most CMV-associated TCR beta chains were later found to appear HLA-restricted. Trimming of TCR beta V- and J-genes showed a link, identified in a later analysis, to a missense DCLRE1C variant.

The genes are TRBV7-9 and TRBJ2-3; the D is unclear. This sequence was found in an older woman in good health and CMV-seropositive. The sample taken for sequencing was PBMCs. This CDR3 is CASSPRGSDTQYF. The CDR3 region has the DNA TGTGCCAGCAGCCCACGTGGCTCAGATACGCAGTATTTT. Filled out from reference TRBV7-9 and TRBJ2-3, the complete variable domain reads DTGVSQNPRHKITKRGQNVTFRCDPISEHNRLYWYRQTLGQGPEFLTYFQNEAQLEKSRLLSDRFSAERPKGSFSTLEIQRTEQGDSAMYLCASSPRGSDTQYFGPGTRLTVL.